These 27 T cell receptor beta chains were sequenced from one sample in a study of beta chain features in type 1 diabetes. Since all of the isolated RNA was reverse transcribed, expressed TCRB transcripts were what got sequenced. The method was immunoSEQ multiplex PCR; TCRdb's version includes in-frame clones alone and lacks a portion of them. This sample yields about half a million clones, of which about 29% are seen a single time; more than 0.055% belongs to the top ten. The sequenced sample consisted of naive CD4+ T cells from blood. Receptor source: a man aged 18 to 29 in good health.

J is TRBJ2-7 and V is TRBV10-3; 7 bases map to TRBD1. With V trimmed by 4 bases and J by 0 bases, 9 bases remained unmatched. Germline lookup yields CDR1 ENHRY and CDR2 SYGVKD. The CDR3 runs 16 residues. The CDR3 region has the DNA TGTGCCATCAGTGCAGTGTCGTCAGGGGGCTCCTACGAGCAGTACTTC. This sequence encodes CAISAVSSGGSYEQYF.

Of note for this clone: In the same sample, other DNA sequences code for this CDR3. The chain couples TRBV7-9 to TRBJ1-5; D unclear. This CDR3 has 13 amino acids. V lost 1 base to trimming and J lost 2 bases, with 3 bases between them. Germline values: CDR1 SEHNR, CDR2 FQNEAQ (reference sequence). The CDR3 spells CASSLDGNQPQHF. DNA for the CDR3: TGTGCCAGCAGCTTAGACGGCAATCAGCCCCAGCATTTT.

The rearrangement joins TRBV29-1 to TRBJ2-3; 7 bases line up with TRBD1. The CDR3 runs 16 residues. Germline assignment: CDR1 SQVTM and CDR2 ANQGSEA. The junction had 10 bases not matched to a gene; V was cut back by 1 base and J by 3 bases. The CDR3 DNA sequence: TGCAGCGTTGAAGGGAACCGACAGGGTTGGACAGATACGCAGTATTTT. It is translated as CSVEGNRQGWTDTQYF.

This clone occurred a few times. The rearrangement joins TRBV7-2 to TRBJ1-4, with unresolved D. Per the germline V gene, CDR1 is SGHTA and CDR2 is FQGNSA. Trimming shortened V by 5 bases and J by 5 bases, and 18 bases separated the two germline ends. This CDR3 has 16 amino acids. The CDR3 coding sequence is TGTGCCAGCAGCCCGCTTGGCGCAAGTGACAATGAAAAACTGTTTTTT. As protein: CASSPLGASDNEKLFF.

The sample holds a few counts of this clone. This chain uses TRBV19 with TRBJ2-1; 10 bases align to TRBD1. Looked up from germline, CDR1 is LNHDA and CDR2 is SQIVND (reference sequence). After removal of 9 bases from V and 8 bases from J, the junction contained 10 bases not matched to a gene. The CDR3 spans 14 residues. This CDR3 is CASARDRGVHEQFF. CDR3 DNA sequence: TGTGCCAGCGCGCGGGACAGGGGAGTCCATGAGCAGTTCTTC.

This clone was counted a few times. This sequence joins TRBV29-1 and TRBJ1-2, with no clear D. Trimming removed 6 bases from V and 8 bases from J, with 22 bases in between. The CDR3 spans 14 residues. CDR1 and CDR2 (germline): SQVTM, ANQGSEA. The CDR3 DNA reads as TGCAGCGTGGCGGGGTTTGAGGAATCAGAAGGCTACACCTTC. Protein: CSVAGFEESEGYTF.

This clone occurred a few times. The V gene is TRBV14, the J gene TRBJ2-7, with TRBD1 identical over 7 bases. The CDR3 sequence is 14 residues long. J gave up 3 bases and V 5 bases, and 7 bases lay outside the gene matches. Germline V CDR1 and CDR2: SGHDN, FVKESK. Here the CDR3 DNA reads TGTGCCAGCAGCAAACGTCGGGACAGCTACGAGCAGTACTTC. Its translation is CASSKRRDSYEQYF.

The chain employs TRBV25-1 and TRBJ2-5; TRBD2 might be the D (6 bases). Germline CDR1 reads MGHDK; CDR2 reads SYGVNS. The germline V and J ends were trimmed by 4 bases and 3 bases, with 12 bases remaining between them. The CDR3 length is 14 residues. For the CDR3, the DNA is TGTGCCAGCAGTGCCTTAGCGGTAGAAGAGACCCAGTACTTC. Translation: CASSALAVEETQYF.

This clone was counted a few times. This sequence joins TRBV29-1 and TRBJ2-7; 9 nucleotides agree with TRBD1. From germline, CDR1 is SQVTM and CDR2 ANQGSEA. This CDR3 is 12 amino acids long. J gave up 6 bases and V 7 bases, and 7 bases lay outside the gene matches. The CDR3 DNA reads TGCAGCGCCCACAGGGGGCAGGGCGAGCAGTACTTC. This encodes CSAHRGQGEQYF.

This clone appeared a few times. The chain links TRBV20-1 to TRBJ2-1; tentative D call: TRBD1 (5 bases). The CDR3 extends over 11 amino acids. The germline V and J ends were trimmed by 0 bases and 13 bases, with 10 bases remaining between them. Germline CDR1 and CDR2: DFQATT and SNEGSKA (reference sequence). The DNA for the CDR3 is TGCAGTGCTAGAGATGGTGGGGCTCAGTTCTTC. Translation gives CSARDGGAQFF.

This clone has a handful of counts. This chain connects TRBV29-1 to TRBJ1-1, with 7 positions matching TRBD1. With 3 bases clipped from V and 8 bases from J, the junction kept 6 bases outside the gene matches. Germline CDR1 reads SQVTM; CDR2 reads ANQGSEA. This CDR3 spans 12 amino acids. DNA of the CDR3: TGCAGCGTTGAGGAGGGGGCGGTAGAAGCTTTCTTT. Translated: CSVEEGAVEAFF.

This clone showed up just a few times. The gene calls are TRBV7-9 and TRBJ2-7; D may be TRBD2 (5 bases). CDR1 and CDR2 from the germline V gene are SEHNR and FQNEAQ (reference sequence). The CDR3 totals 16 residues. V was trimmed by 3 bases and J by 0 bases, leaving 15 bases between them. Here the CDR3 reads CASSLGGRTSSYEQYF. CDR3 DNA sequence: TGTGCCAGCAGCTTGGGCGGCAGAACTAGCTCCTACGAGCAGTACTTC.

A few counts support this clone. The chain employs TRBV4-2 and TRBJ2-3; 8 nucleotides align to TRBD2. Germline-derived CDR1 and CDR2 are LGHNA and YNFKEQ. Trimming took 1 base from V and 4 from J; bases not matched to a gene: 7. CDR3 length: 16 residues. The CDR3 region has the DNA TGTGCCAGCAGCCAAGGCCCAGCGGGAGCCGCAGATACGCAGTATTTT. It specifies CASSQGPAGAADTQYF.

This chain joins TRBV7-9 and TRBJ2-1; D possibly corresponds to TRBD1 (5 bases). V dropped 5 bases and J dropped 12 bases, with 20 bases sitting between them. Looked up from germline, CDR1 is SEHNR and CDR2 is FQNEAQ (reference sequence). The CDR3 length is 14 residues. CDR3 in amino acids: CASSLSDITGLQFF. The CDR3 bases are TGTGCCAGCAGCCTATCCGACATAACAGGTTTGCAGTTCTTC.

The gene calls are TRBV28 and TRBJ2-2; 7 positions match TRBD1. Germline-derived CDR1 and CDR2 are MDHEN and SYDVKM. The V gene end was trimmed by 3 bases and the J gene end by 3 bases; junction bases not matched to a gene: 4. CDR3 length equals 15 residues. CDR3 coding DNA: TGTGCCAGCAGTTTCGGCAGGGGGTACACCGGGGAGCTGTTTTTT. The encoded protein is CASSFGRGYTGELFF.

A single count supports this clone. The rearrangement uses TRBV7-2 and TRBJ2-7; 14 nucleotides agree with TRBD2. The CDR3 consists of 15 residues. V gave up 6 bases and J gave up 2 bases; unmatched junction bases: 3. Germline-derived CDR1 and CDR2 are SGHTA and FQGNSA. CDR3 region: CASRGGLAGAYEQYF. CDR3 DNA sequence: TGTGCCAGCAGGGGGGGACTAGCGGGAGCCTACGAGCAGTACTTC.

This clone was picked up a small number of times. The V gene is TRBV18, the J gene TRBJ1-2; 8 nucleotides align to TRBD1. The CDR3 runs 13 residues. Looked up from germline, CDR1 is KGHSH and CDR2 is LQKENI. V lost 5 bases and J lost 8; bases outside the gene matches: 7. CDR3 in DNA: TGTGCCAGCTCAAGGCAGGGGGCGAGCGGCTACACCTTC. This translates into CASSRQGASGYTF.

The chain links TRBV4-2 to TRBJ2-3; D not certain. Germline V CDR1 and CDR2: LGHNA, YNFKEQ. This CDR3 region has 14 residues. Trimming took 1 base from V and 9 from J, leaving 14 bases between them. DNA for the CDR3: TGTGCCAGCAGCCAAGCGGCCTACGATGAGACGCAGTATTTT. This gives the protein CASSQAAYDETQYF.

This clone was observed a handful of times. This rearrangement joins TRBV9 to TRBJ2-6; perhaps TRBD1 as D (5 bases). Trimming stripped 5 bases from V and 1 base from J, with 22 bases between. Germline V gene sequence: CDR1 SGDLS, CDR2 YYNGEE. This CDR3 spans 19 amino acids. The CDR3 DNA is TGTGCCAGCAGTGAAAAGCCGGGCCAGGGCCCTTCTGGGGCCAACGTCCTGACTTTC. Encoded protein: CASSEKPGQGPSGANVLTF. Using reference TRBV9 and TRBJ2-6 for the parts outside the CDR3, the full variable domain is DSGVTQTPKHLITATGQRVTLRCSPRSGDLSVYWYQQSLDQGLQFLIQYYNGEERAKGNILERFSAQQFPDLHSELNLSSLELGDSALYFCASSEKPGQGPSGANVLTFGAGSRLTVL.

This clone turned up a few times. This chain links TRBV5-1 with TRBJ2-5; D might be TRBD1 (7 bases). V was trimmed by 4 bases and J by 5 bases, leaving 15 bases between them. Germline V gene sequence: CDR1 SGHRS, CDR2 YFSETQ. The CDR3 sequence is 14 residues long. This chain's CDR3 is CASSVIPGGETQYF. The CDR3 DNA sequence: TGCGCCAGCAGCGTGATCCCAGGGGGGGAGACCCAGTACTTC.

This clone has a handful of counts. The V call is TRBV15, the J call TRBJ2-7; D may match TRBD1 or TRBD2 (6 bases each). Per the germline V gene, CDR1 is LNHNV and CDR2 is YYDKDF (reference sequence). The CDR3 loop spans 15 amino acids. V was clipped by 5 bases and J by 3 bases, with 17 bases between them. The CDR3: CATSPRRGRSYEQYF. CDR3 DNA: TGTGCCACCAGCCCTAGGAGGGGGAGAAGCTACGAGCAGTACTTC. Drawing the rest from reference TRBV15 and TRBJ2-7, the complete variable domain is DAMVIQNPRYQVTQFGKPVTLSCSQTLNHNVMYWYQQKSSQAPKLLFHYYDKDFNNEADTPDNFQSRRPNTSFCFLDIRSPGLGDTAMYLCATSPRRGRSYEQYFGPGTRLTVT.

This chain links TRBV5-1 with TRBJ1-1; D is possibly TRBD1 (5 bases). This CDR3 spans 15 amino acids. V lost 0 bases to trimming and J lost 5 bases, with 14 bases between them. The V gene's germline CDR1 is SGHRS and CDR2 YFSETQ. The CDR3 DNA is TGCGCCAGCAGCTTGGCGGGGACCGGCCTAACTGAAGCTTTCTTT. Its protein is CASSLAGTGLTEAFF.

This clone was counted a few times. The J gene is TRBJ1-1, the V gene TRBV30; the D gene is possibly TRBD1 (6 bases). From germline, CDR1 is GTSNPN and CDR2 SVGIG (reference sequence). The CDR3 has 13 residues. The V end was cut by 5 bases, the J end by 1 base, with 11 bases between. The CDR3 loop reads CAWDRTSNTEAFF. CDR3 sequence (DNA): TGTGCCTGGGACAGGACCTCGAACACTGAAGCTTTCTTT. The full variable domain, with the rest looked up from reference TRBV30 and TRBJ1-1, is SQTIHQWPATLVQPVGSPLSLECTVEGTSNPNLYWYRQAAGRGLQLLFYSVGIGQISSEVPQNLSASRPQDRQFILSSKKLLLSDSGFYLCAWDRTSNTEAFFGQGTRLTVV.

This clone was recorded a few times. This chain connects TRBV29-1 to TRBJ2-3; D unclear. The CDR3 is 13 amino acids. V lost 3 bases and J 1 base, leaving 8 bases between the germline ends. Germline V gives CDR1 SQVTM, CDR2 ANQGSEA. This CDR3 reads CSVETARTDTQYF. As DNA, the CDR3 is TGCAGCGTTGAGACGGCTCGCACAGATACGCAGTATTTT.

This clone has a handful of counts. The chain joins TRBV7-2 to TRBJ2-3; D is possibly TRBD1 or TRBD2 (6 bases each). Germline loops: CDR1 SGHTA, CDR2 FQGNSA. The CDR3 is 14 amino acids. With 6 bases removed from V and 4 bases from J, the gap between germline ends came to 14 bases. Written as DNA, the CDR3 is TGTGCCAGCAGAGCCGGGGGCGGCGCAGATACGCAGTATTTT. This encodes CASRAGGGADTQYF.

V usage is TRBV5-1 and J usage is TRBJ1-1, with D maybe TRBD1 (5 bases). The CDR3 covers 15 residues. CDR1 is SGHRS, CDR2 YFSETQ, per germline. V was shortened by 1 base and J by 3 bases, with 13 bases between the two germline ends. CDR3 loop: CASSLLLQADTEAFF. The CDR3 nucleotides are TGCGCCAGCAGCTTGCTTCTACAGGCGGACACTGAAGCTTTCTTT.

The chain joins TRBV25-1 to TRBJ2-5, with a possible D match to TRBD2 (6 bases). This CDR3 has 13 amino acids. The V end was cut by 2 bases, the J end by 5 bases, with 9 bases between. Germline V gives CDR1 MGHDK, CDR2 SYGVNS. CDR3 loop: CASSEGGGETQYF. CDR3 coding DNA: TGTGCCAGCAGTGAAGGCGGAGGGGAGACCCAGTACTTC. Full variable domain (remainder filled in from reference TRBV25-1 and TRBJ2-5): EADIYQTPRYLVIGTGKKITLECSQTMGHDKMYWYQQDPGMELHLIHYSYGVNSTEKGDLSSESTVSRIRTEHFPLTLESARPSHTSQYLCASSEGGGETQYFGPGTRLLVL.